These 18 T cell receptor beta chains share one sample of origin, sequenced in a study of blood T cell repertoires in COVID-19. Assay used: immunoSEQ multiplex PCR; TCRdb lists only in-frame clones, some missing. The table shows approximately 260,000 clones, with about 87% occurring only once. The sequenced material came from peripheral blood. These receptors were obtained from a woman aged 40 to 50 with acute or convalescent COVID-19.

The rearrangement uses TRBV7-9 and TRBJ1-3, with 8 nucleotides matching TRBD1. The J segment lost 4 bases and the V segment lost 5 bases, leaving 10 bases of the junction unmatched. CDR3 length equals 16 residues. Germline-derived CDR1 and CDR2 are SEHNR and FQNEAQ (reference sequence). The CDR3 bases are TGTGCCAGCAGCCCACCCAGGGGGCGAGACGGAAACACCATATATTTT. The encoded protein is CASSPPRGRDGNTIYF.

V gene TRBV7-6 combines with J gene TRBJ1-6; 8 bases match TRBD1. Trimming at V came to 2 bases and at J to 7 bases, leaving 4 bases not matched to a gene. The length of the CDR3 is 15 residues. Germline V gene sequence: CDR1 SGHVS, CDR2 FNYEAQ. The DNA for the CDR3 is TGTGCCAGCAGCTTACGGACAGGGCCAAATTCACCCCTCCACTTT. As protein: CASSLRTGPNSPLHF.

V is TRBV11-2 and J is TRBJ2-3, with D perhaps TRBD2 (6 bases). CDR1 and CDR2 (germline): SGHAT, FQNNGV. Trimming left V 6 bases short and J 7 bases short, with 11 bases between. The CDR3 has 12 amino acids. In DNA, the CDR3 is TGTGCCAGCAGTATCGGGGGAAATACGCAGTATTTT. Translation: CASSIGGNTQYF.

V is TRBV21-1 and J is TRBJ2-3; the table's D call TRBD1 went unverified against the DNA. TRBV21-1 is given as a pseudogene. The CDR3 is 16 residues long. The CDR3 coding sequence is TGTGCCAGCAGCAAAGCCGGGACAGGACTCACAGATACGCAGTATTTT. Its protein product is CASSKAGTGLTDTQYF.

Here the CDR3 reads CAVTVLATNEKLFF. CDR3 DNA: TGTGCCGTCACAGTCCTTGCAACTAATGAAAAACTGTTTTTT. The rearrangement links TRBV30 to TRBJ1-4; D is uncertain. CDR1 and CDR2 (germline): GTSNPN, SVGIG (reference sequence). CDR3 length equals 14 residues. V lost 8 bases and J 0 bases, leaving 13 bases between the germline ends. The full variable domain, with the rest looked up from reference TRBV30 and TRBJ1-4, is SQTIHQWPATLVQPVGSPLSLECTVEGTSNPNLYWYRQAAGRGLQLLFYSVGIGQISSEVPQNLSASRPQDRQFILSSKKLLLSDSGFYLCAVTVLATNEKLFFGSGTQLSVL.

With respect to this clone: The sample has other DNA sequences that encode this CDR3 too. This chain joins TRBV5-1 and TRBJ1-1; D not certain. Trimming left V 2 bases short and J 2 bases short, with 7 bases between. This CDR3 spans 13 amino acids. Looked up from germline, CDR1 is SGHRS and CDR2 is YFSETQ. The CDR3 DNA reads TGCGCCAGCAGCTTTCGCGGTAACACTGAAGCTTTCTTT. Translating it yields CASSFRGNTEAFF.

This clone came up a few times. The CDR3 region has the DNA TGTGCCAGCAGCTCCAAAGAAAGACAGGGAGAAGGGGCTGAAGCTTTCTTT. Amino acid sequence: CASSSKERQGEGAEAFF. The rearrangement links TRBV7-2 to TRBJ1-1, with 7 bases fitting TRBD1. V shed 4 bases and J 6 bases; nucleotides not matched to a gene: 17. The CDR3 sequence is 17 residues long. Germline values: CDR1 SGHTA, CDR2 FQGNSA.

The genes are TRBV27 and TRBJ1-1, with 9 bases fitting TRBD1. With V trimmed by 7 bases and J by 5 bases, 11 bases remained unmatched. CDR1 MNHEY and CDR2 SMNVEV come from the germline V gene (reference sequence). The CDR3 consists of 15 residues. The CDR3: CASILLGTGRTEAFF. Written as DNA, the CDR3 is TGTGCCAGCATCCTCCTGGGGACAGGGAGGACTGAAGCTTTCTTT.

J is TRBJ2-2 and V is TRBV7-3, with D maybe TRBD2 (5 bases). CDR3 size: 15 residues. CDR1 and CDR2 from the germline V gene are SGHTA and FQGTGA. V was shortened by 3 bases and J by 4 bases, with 12 bases between the two germline ends. The CDR3 region is CASSFRGSGTGELFF. CDR3 in DNA: TGTGCCAGCAGCTTCAGAGGAAGCGGCACCGGGGAGCTGTTTTTT.

The chain links TRBV5-5 to TRBJ2-7; the D is unclear. Trimming left V 3 bases short and J 7 bases short, with 14 bases between. The CDR3 has 13 residues. Germline lookup yields CDR1 SGHKS and CDR2 YYEKEE (reference sequence). CDR3 DNA sequence: TGTGCCAGCAGCTACTCGTCGGTTACGGAGCAGTACGTC. It is translated as CASSYSSVTEQYV.

The chain links TRBV4-1 to TRBJ2-3; perhaps TRBD2 as D (5 bases). V was pared by 1 base and J by 4 bases, with 12 bases between. The CDR3 extends over 15 amino acids. Germline-derived CDR1 and CDR2 are MGHRA and YSYEKL. The CDR3 bases are TGCGCCAGCAGCCAAGTCTCTAGCCGGGCAGATACGCAGTATTTT. This translates into CASSQVSSRADTQYF.

This chain links TRBV27 with TRBJ1-1; 11 nucleotides line up with TRBD1. The length of the CDR3 is 14 residues. With V trimmed by 5 bases and J by 7 bases, 6 bases remained unmatched. The germline CDR1 and CDR2 sequences are MNHEY and SMNVEV (reference sequence). CDR3 DNA sequence: TGTGCCAGCAGTCCCGGGACAGGGGGTGGTGAAGCTTTCTTT. This sequence encodes CASSPGTGGGEAFF.

This chain joins TRBV12-5 and TRBJ2-6, with a weak D call TRBD2 (6 bases). Germline V gives CDR1 LGHNT, CDR2 FRNRAP. V lost 0 bases and J lost 0, with 12 bases in between. The CDR3 runs to 18 residues. CDR3 loop: CASGLVLDGSSGANVLTF. In DNA, the CDR3 is TGTGCTAGTGGTTTGGTACTTGACGGGAGCTCTGGGGCCAACGTCCTGACTTTC. Drawing the rest from reference TRBV12-5 and TRBJ2-6, the complete variable domain is DARVTQTPRHKVTEMGQEVTMRCQPILGHNTVFWYRQTMMQGLELLAYFRNRAPLDDSGMPKDRFSAEMPDATLATLKIQPSEPRDSAVYFCASGLVLDGSSGANVLTFGAGSRLTVL.

This rearrangement joins TRBV6-6 to TRBJ2-6, with D perhaps matching TRBD1 (6 bases). Germline lookup yields CDR1 MNHNY and CDR2 SVGAGI (reference sequence). Trimming pared 5 bases from V and 1 base from J, leaving 9 bases between. This CDR3 contains 15 residues. As DNA, the CDR3 is TGTGCCAGCAGTAATACAGGGTCTGGGGCCAACGTCCTGACTTTC. Protein sequence: CASSNTGSGANVLTF.

The chain links TRBV11-2 to TRBJ2-2; D is perhaps TRBD2 (7 bases). The CDR3 has 16 amino acids. With 3 bases removed from V and 3 bases from J, the gap between germline ends came to 14 bases. Germline lookup yields CDR1 SGHAT and CDR2 FQNNGV. The CDR3 coding sequence is TGTGCCAGCAGCTTCCGGGGGGCCCTGGACACCGGGGAGCTGTTTTTT. It yields the protein CASSFRGALDTGELFF.

This clone showed up just a few times. The chain joins TRBV7-8 to TRBJ1-2, with D maybe TRBD1 (5 bases). The germline V gene encodes CDR1 SGHVS and CDR2 FQNEAQ. V lost 5 bases to trimming and J lost 7 bases, with 11 bases between them. The CDR3 has 12 amino acids. DNA for the CDR3: TGTGCCAGCAGCCCAGGGAGGCGTGGCTACACCTTC. It encodes CASSPGRRGYTF.

V gene TRBV2 combines with J gene TRBJ2-5, with 8 bases identical to TRBD1. The V gene's germline CDR1 is SNHLY and CDR2 FYNNEI. V lost 11 bases and J lost 4; bases outside the gene matches: 6. This CDR3 contains 12 residues. CDR3 sequence (DNA): TGTGCCTGGGGGACAGGACGAGAGACCCAGTACTTC. Amino acid sequence: CAWGTGRETQYF.

This rearrangement joins TRBV19 to TRBJ1-2; D unclear. This CDR3 region has 15 residues. Germline V CDR1 and CDR2: LNHDA, SQIVND (reference sequence). Trimming took off 2 bases at V and 0 bases at J, with 10 bases between the two ends. This CDR3 reads CASSIPRSPNYGYTF. The CDR3 DNA is TGTGCCAGTAGTATACCGAGGAGTCCTAACTATGGCTACACCTTC.